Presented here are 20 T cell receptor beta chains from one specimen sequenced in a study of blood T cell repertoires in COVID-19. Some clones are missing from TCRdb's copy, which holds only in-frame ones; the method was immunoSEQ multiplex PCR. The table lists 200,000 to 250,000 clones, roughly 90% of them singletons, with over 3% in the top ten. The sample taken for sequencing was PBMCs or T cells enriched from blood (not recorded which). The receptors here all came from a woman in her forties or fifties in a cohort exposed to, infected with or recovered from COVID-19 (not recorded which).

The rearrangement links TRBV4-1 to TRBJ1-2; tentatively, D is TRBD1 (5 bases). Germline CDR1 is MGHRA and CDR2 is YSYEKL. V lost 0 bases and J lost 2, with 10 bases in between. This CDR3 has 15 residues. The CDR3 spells CASSQDGQGNYGYTF. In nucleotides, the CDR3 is TGCGCCAGCAGCCAAGATGGGCAGGGCAACTATGGCTACACCTTC.

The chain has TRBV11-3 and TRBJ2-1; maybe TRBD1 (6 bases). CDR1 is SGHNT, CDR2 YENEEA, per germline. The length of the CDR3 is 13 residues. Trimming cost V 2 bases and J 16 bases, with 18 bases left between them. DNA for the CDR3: TGTGCCAGCAGCTTACATAACAGGGAATTTCAATTCTTC. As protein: CASSLHNREFQFF.

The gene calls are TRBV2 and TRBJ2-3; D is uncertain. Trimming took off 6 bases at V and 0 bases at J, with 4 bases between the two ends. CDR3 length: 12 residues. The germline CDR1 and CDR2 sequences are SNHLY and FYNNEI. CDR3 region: CASSYSTDTQYF. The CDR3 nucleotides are TGTGCCAGCAGCTACAGCACAGATACGCAGTATTTT.

The CDR3 sequence is CASSLEISQGNEQFF. In DNA form, the CDR3 reads TGCGCCAGCAGCTTGGAGATCTCCCAGGGCAATGAGCAGTTCTTC. This chain links TRBV5-1 with TRBJ2-1, with D perhaps TRBD1 (5 bases). The CDR3 consists of 15 residues. V was trimmed by 0 bases and J by 6 bases, leaving 13 bases between them. The germline V gene has CDR1 SGHRS and CDR2 YFSETQ.

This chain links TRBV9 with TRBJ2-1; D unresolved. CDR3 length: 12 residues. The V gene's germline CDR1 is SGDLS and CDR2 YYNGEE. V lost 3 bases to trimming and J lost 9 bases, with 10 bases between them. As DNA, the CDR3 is TGTGCCAGCAGCGACCCCCCGGGTGAGCAGTTCTTC. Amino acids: CASSDPPGEQFF.

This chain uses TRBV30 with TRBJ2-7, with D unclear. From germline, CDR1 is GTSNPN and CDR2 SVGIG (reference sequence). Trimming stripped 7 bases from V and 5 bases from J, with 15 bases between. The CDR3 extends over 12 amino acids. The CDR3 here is CASAEVSNEQYF. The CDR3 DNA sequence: TGTGCCTCGGCGGAAGTTAGCAACGAGCAGTACTTC.

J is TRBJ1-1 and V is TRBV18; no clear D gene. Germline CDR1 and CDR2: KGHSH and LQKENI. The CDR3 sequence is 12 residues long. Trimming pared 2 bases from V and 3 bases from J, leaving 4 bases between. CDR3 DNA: TGTGCCAGCTCACCAGCGTACACTGAAGCTTTCTTT. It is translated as CASSPAYTEAFF.

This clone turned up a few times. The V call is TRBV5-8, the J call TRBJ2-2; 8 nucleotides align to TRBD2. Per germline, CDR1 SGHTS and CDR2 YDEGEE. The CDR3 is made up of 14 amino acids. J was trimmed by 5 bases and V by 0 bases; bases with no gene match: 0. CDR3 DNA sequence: TGTGCCAGCAGCTTGGGACTAGCGACCGGGGAGCTGTTTTTT. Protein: CASSLGLATGELFF.

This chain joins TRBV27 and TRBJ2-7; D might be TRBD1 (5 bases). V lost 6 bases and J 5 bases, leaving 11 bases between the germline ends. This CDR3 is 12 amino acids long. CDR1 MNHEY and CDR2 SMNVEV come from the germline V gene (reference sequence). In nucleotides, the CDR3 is TGTGCCAGCAGGGCAGGGCCCCACGAGCAGTACTTC. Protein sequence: CASRAGPHEQYF.

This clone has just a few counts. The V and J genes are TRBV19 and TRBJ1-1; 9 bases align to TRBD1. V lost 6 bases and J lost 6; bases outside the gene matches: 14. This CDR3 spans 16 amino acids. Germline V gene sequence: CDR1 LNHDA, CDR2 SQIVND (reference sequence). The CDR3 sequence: CASSILGTGGAAEAFF. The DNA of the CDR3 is TGTGCCAGTAGCATATTGGGAACAGGGGGCGCAGCTGAAGCTTTCTTT.

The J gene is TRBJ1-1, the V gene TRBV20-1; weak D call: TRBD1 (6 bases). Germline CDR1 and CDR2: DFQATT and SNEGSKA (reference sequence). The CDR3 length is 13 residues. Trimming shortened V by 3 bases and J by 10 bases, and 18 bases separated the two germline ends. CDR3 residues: CSASGQGSIGAFF. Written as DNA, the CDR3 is TGCAGTGCTAGTGGGCAGGGGTCGATTGGAGCTTTCTTT.

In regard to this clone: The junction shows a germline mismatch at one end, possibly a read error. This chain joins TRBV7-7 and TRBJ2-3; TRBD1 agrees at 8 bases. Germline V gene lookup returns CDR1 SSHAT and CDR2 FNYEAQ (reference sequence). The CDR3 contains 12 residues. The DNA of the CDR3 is TGTGCTAGCAGCTCTGGGACAGGTCTGCAGTATTTT. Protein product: CASSSGTGLQYF.

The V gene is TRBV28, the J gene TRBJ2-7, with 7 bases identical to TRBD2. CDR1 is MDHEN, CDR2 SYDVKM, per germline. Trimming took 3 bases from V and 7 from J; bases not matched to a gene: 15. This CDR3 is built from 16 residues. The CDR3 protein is CASSLHFGTTGGEQYF. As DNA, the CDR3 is TGTGCCAGCAGTTTGCATTTCGGGACTACGGGGGGAGAGCAGTACTTC.

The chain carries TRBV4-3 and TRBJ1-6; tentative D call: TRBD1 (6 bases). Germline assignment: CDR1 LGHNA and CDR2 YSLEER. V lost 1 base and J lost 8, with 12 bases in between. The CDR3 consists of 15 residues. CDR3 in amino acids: CASSQVQGKDSPLHF. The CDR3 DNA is TGCGCCAGCAGCCAAGTACAGGGAAAAGATTCACCCCTCCACTTT.

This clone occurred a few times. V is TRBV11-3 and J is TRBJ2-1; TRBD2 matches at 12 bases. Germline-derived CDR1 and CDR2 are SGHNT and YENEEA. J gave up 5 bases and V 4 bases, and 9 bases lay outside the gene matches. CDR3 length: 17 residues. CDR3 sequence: CASSSASSGGGNNEQFF. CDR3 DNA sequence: TGTGCCAGCAGCTCAGCTTCTAGCGGGGGGGGAAACAATGAGCAGTTCTTC.

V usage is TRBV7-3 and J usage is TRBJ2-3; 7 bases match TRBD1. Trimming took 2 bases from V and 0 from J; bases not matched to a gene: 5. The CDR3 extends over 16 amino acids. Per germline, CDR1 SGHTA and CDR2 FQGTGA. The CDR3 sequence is CASSLSGTASTDTQYF. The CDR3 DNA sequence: TGTGCCAGCAGCTTATCGGGGACAGCTAGCACAGATACGCAGTATTTT.

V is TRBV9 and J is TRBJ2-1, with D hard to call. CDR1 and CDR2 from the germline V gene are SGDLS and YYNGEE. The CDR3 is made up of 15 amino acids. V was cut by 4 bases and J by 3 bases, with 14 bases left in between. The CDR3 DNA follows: TGTGCCAGCAGCCCACCGCCAGGTAACTACAATGAGCAGTTCTTC. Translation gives CASSPPPGNYNEQFF.

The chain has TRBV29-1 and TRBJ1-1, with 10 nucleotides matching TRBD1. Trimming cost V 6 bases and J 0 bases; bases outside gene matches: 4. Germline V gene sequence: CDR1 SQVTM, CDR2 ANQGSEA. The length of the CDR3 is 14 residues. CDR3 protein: CSVGGQGLNTEAFF. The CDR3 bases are TGCAGCGTCGGGGGACAGGGGCTGAACACTGAAGCTTTCTTT.

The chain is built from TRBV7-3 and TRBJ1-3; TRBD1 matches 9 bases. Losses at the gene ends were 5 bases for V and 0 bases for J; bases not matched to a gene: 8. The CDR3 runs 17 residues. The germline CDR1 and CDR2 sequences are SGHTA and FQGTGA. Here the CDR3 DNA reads TGTGCCAGCAGCCCTCAACCGGGACAGGGCTCTGGAAACACCATATATTTT. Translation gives CASSPQPGQGSGNTIYF. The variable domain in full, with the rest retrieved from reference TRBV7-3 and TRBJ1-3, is GAGVSQTPSNKVTEKGKYVELRCDPISGHTALYWYRQSLGQGPEFLIYFQGTGAADDSGLPNDRFFAVRPEGSVSTLKIQRTERGDSAVYLCASSPQPGQGSGNTIYFGEGSWLTVV.

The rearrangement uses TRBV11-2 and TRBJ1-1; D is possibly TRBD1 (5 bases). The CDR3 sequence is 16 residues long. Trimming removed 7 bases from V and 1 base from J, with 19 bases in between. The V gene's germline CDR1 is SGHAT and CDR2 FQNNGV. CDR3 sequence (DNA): TGTGCCAGCAAACAAACCTGGGGGGGTTCGAACACTGAAGCTTTCTTT. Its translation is CASKQTWGGSNTEAFF.